This entry features one T cell receptor beta chain sequence. These data come from a study of blood T cell repertoires in COVID-19. Study-level background: From the United States, Italy and Spain came samples of acute and convalescent COVID-19. T cells, B-cell-depleted T cells, or PBMCs provided the cDNA or gDNA that served as material.

Germline CDR1 and CDR2: MDHEN and SYDVKM. The V end lost 6 bases, the J end lost 5 bases, and 16 bases lay between the germline ends. The CDR3 totals 15 residues. Authors' methods: Counts of nucleated cells, estimated from reference gene primer amplification, were obtained. The repertoire was sequenced with immunoSEQ multiplex PCR; TCRdb's copy has only in-frame clones and lacks some. That table furnishes V, J and clone size, whereas the DNA furnished D and trimming. The sample carries around 180,000 clones, approximately 83% recorded once. V is TRBV28 and J is TRBJ2-2; tentatively, D is TRBD2 (7 bases). The TCR comes from a human donor with active or convalescent COVID-19. The donor label of this sample is uncertain. What was sequenced was peripheral blood. CDR3 bases: TGTGCCAGCAGGGGGGGGGCTAGGCGGACCGGGGAGCTGTTTTTT. Encoded protein: CASRGGARRTGELFF.